The clone carrying this TCR beta chain was seen only a few times. The source of the sample is a study of identical twins. Unique molecular identifiers were in the cDNA, with template-switch universal primer binding. TCRdb independently ran MiXCR on the 5' RACE reads; one entry per CDR3 protein. The sample gives about 550,000 distinct CDR3 sequences, 20% to 25% of which show up once; around 0.48% is in the top ten. Germline V gene data show CDR1 as DFQATT and CDR2 as SNEGSKA (reference sequence). This CDR3 has 15 residues. Trimming cost V 4 bases and J 1 base; bases outside gene matches: 8. The sample also formed part of further work on yellow fever vaccine responses in identical twins.

This receptor was obtained from a woman younger than 30 in good health. V gene TRBV20-1 combines with J gene TRBJ2-3, with 7 bases identical to TRBD1. The specimen was CD4+ T cells sorted from blood. DNA for the CDR3: TGCAGTGCTACTACAGGGGCCTGGGGCACAGATACGCAGTATTTT. It codes for CSATTGAWGTDTQYF.